This is a list of T cell receptor beta chains from one sample in a study of cytomegalovirus exposure and HLA in healthy donors. Assay used: immunoSEQ multiplex PCR; TCRdb lists only in-frame clones, some missing. The sample gives roughly 140,000 clones, roughly 80% of which show up once; 5.1% is in the top ten. The sample was PBMCs. These receptors came from a male donor in good health and CMV-seronegative. Both conserved end residues are part of each CDR3. A D gene is named only where the DNA matches it firmly. Clone size is given for some rows only: seen once, a few or many times, or a class if the clone is expanded.

J gene: TRBJ2-6; clone size: .; V gene: TRBV6-5; D gene: .; CDR3 DNA: TGTGCCAGCAGTTACGGAGGGGGCGCTGGGGCCAACGTCCTGACTTTC; CDR3 protein: CASSYGGGAGANVLTF
J gene: TRBJ2-1; clone size: .; V gene: TRBV2; D gene: TRBD2; CDR3 DNA: TGTGCCAGCACGGGAGGCTCCTACAATGAGCAGTTCTTC; CDR3 protein: CASTGGSYNEQFF
J gene: TRBJ2-7; clone size: few; V gene: TRBV2; D gene: .; CDR3 DNA: TGTGCCAGCAGTCAAAGGGGGTCTTTCTCCTACGAGCAGTACTTC; CDR3 protein: CASSQRGSFSYEQYF
J gene: TRBJ2-1; clone size: .; V gene: TRBV7-2; D gene: TRBD1; CDR3 DNA: TGTGCCAGCAGCTCGAACAGGGGAAATGAGCAGTTCTTC; CDR3 protein: CASSSNRGNEQFF
J gene: TRBJ1-2; clone size: .; V gene: TRBV6-5; D gene: TRBD1; CDR3 DNA: TGTGCCAGCAGTTACTCAAGGACAGGGGGGTCCTATGGCTACACCTTC; CDR3 protein: CASSYSRTGGSYGYTF
J gene: TRBJ1-2; clone size: few; V gene: TRBV6-5; D gene: TRBD1; CDR3 DNA: TGTGCCAGCAGTACAGGGGGTAGCTACACCTTC; CDR3 protein: CASSTGGSYTF
J gene: TRBJ1-2; clone size: .; V gene: TRBV7-2; D gene: TRBD1; CDR3 DNA: TGTGCCAGCAGCATGGACAGGGATCATGGCTACACCTTC; CDR3 protein: CASSMDRDHGYTF
J gene: TRBJ2-3; clone size: .; V gene: TRBV2; D gene: .; CDR3 DNA: TGTGCCAGCGGAGACGGAACGAGGACAGATACGCAGTATTTT; CDR3 protein: CASGDGTRTDTQYF
J gene: TRBJ2-5; clone size: .; V gene: TRBV11-2; D gene: TRBD2; CDR3 DNA: TGTGCCAGCAGCCCAGTGACTAGCGGAAAAGAGACCCAGTACTTC; CDR3 protein: CASSPVTSGKETQYF
J gene: TRBJ2-2; clone size: .; V gene: TRBV19; D gene: .; CDR3 DNA: TGTGCCAGTATCTCCTGGGAGGCAGGGAACACCGGGGAGCTGTTTTTT; CDR3 protein: CASISWEAGNTGELFF
J gene: TRBJ1-4; clone size: .; V gene: TRBV5-6; D gene: TRBD1; CDR3 DNA: TGTGCCAGCGACCCAGGAAGGACAGGGAGGGAAAAACTGTTTTTT; CDR3 protein: CASDPGRTGREKLFF
J gene: TRBJ2-2; clone size: .; V gene: TRBV30; D gene: .; CDR3 DNA: TGTGCCTGGAGTACCTACACGGCGGGGGCCACCGGGGAGCTGTTTTTT; CDR3 protein: CAWSTYTAGATGELFF
J gene: TRBJ2-7; clone size: few; V gene: TRBV14; D gene: .; CDR3 DNA: TGTGCCAGCAGCCAAGGAGTGTACGAGCAGTACTTC; CDR3 protein: CASSQGVYEQYF
J gene: TRBJ1-3; clone size: .; V gene: TRBV9; D gene: .; CDR3 DNA: TGTGCCAGCAGCGTAGGGGCAGACCCGTGGGCCATATATTTT; CDR3 protein: CASSVGADPWAIYF
J gene: TRBJ1-1; clone size: few; V gene: TRBV29-1; D gene: .; CDR3 DNA: TGCAGCGTTGAAAAGGGCGAGGGAGCCGAGAATCGAGCTTTCTTT; CDR3 protein: CSVEKGEGAENRAFF
J gene: TRBJ2-1; clone size: .; V gene: TRBV5-1; D gene: .; CDR3 DNA: TGCGCCAACAGCTCTTCGAGCTCCTACAATGAGCAGTTCTTC; CDR3 protein: CANSSSSSYNEQFF
J gene: TRBJ1-2; clone size: .; V gene: TRBV30; D gene: .; CDR3 DNA: TGTGCCTTTTTACGCTTGGCTGGCTACACCTTC; CDR3 protein: CAFLRLAGYTF
J gene: TRBJ2-7; clone size: .; V gene: TRBV4-1; D gene: TRBD2; CDR3 DNA: TGCGCCAGCAGCCATCATCGACTAGCGGGGGGGCCGGACGAGCAGTACTTC; CDR3 protein: CASSHHRLAGGPDEQYF
J gene: TRBJ1-1; clone size: .; V gene: TRBV6-1; D gene: .; CDR3 DNA: TGTGCCAGCAGCTTTACAGGGAGCACTGAAGCTTTCTTT; CDR3 protein: CASSFTGSTEAFF
J gene: TRBJ1-1; clone size: .; V gene: TRBV9; D gene: .; CDR3 DNA: TGTGCCAGCAGCGTAGATCTCCGGGGAGCAAACACTGAAGCTTTCTTT; CDR3 protein: CASSVDLRGANTEAFF
J gene: TRBJ2-3; clone size: .; V gene: TRBV5-1; D gene: .; CDR3 DNA: TGCGCCAGCAGGTCGGAGGGACAGAGCACAGATACGCAGTATTTT; CDR3 protein: CASRSEGQSTDTQYF
J gene: TRBJ1-1; clone size: .; V gene: TRBV4-3; D gene: .; CDR3 DNA: TGCGCCAGCAGCCAAAGGCGGGGAACTGAAGCTTTCTTT; CDR3 protein: CASSQRRGTEAFF
J gene: TRBJ2-7; clone size: .; V gene: TRBV7-2; D gene: .; CDR3 DNA: TGTGCCAGCAGCTTAGCCGGTTATCCCACCTACGAGCAGTACTTC; CDR3 protein: CASSLAGYPTYEQYF
J gene: TRBJ2-1; clone size: .; V gene: TRBV7-9; D gene: TRBD2; CDR3 DNA: TGTGCCAGCAGCCGAGGACTAGCGGGGGGTGAGCAGTTCTTC; CDR3 protein: CASSRGLAGGEQFF
J gene: TRBJ1-1; clone size: .; V gene: TRBV20-1; D gene: .; CDR3 DNA: TGCGTTTGGCACCTGAACACTGAAGCTTTCTTT; CDR3 protein: CVWHLNTEAFF
J gene: TRBJ2-1; clone size: .; V gene: TRBV2; D gene: .; CDR3 DNA: TGTGCCAGCAGCGACCCCTTGGGAAGGGGCCTATCCTACAATGAGCAGTTCTTC; CDR3 protein: CASSDPLGRGLSYNEQFF
J gene: TRBJ1-5; clone size: .; V gene: TRBV7-8; D gene: .; CDR3 DNA: TGTGCCAGCAGCTTAGACAGACAGGTTTTCAATCAGCCCCAGCATTTT; CDR3 protein: CASSLDRQVFNQPQHF
J gene: TRBJ2-3; clone size: .; V gene: TRBV5-1; D gene: TRBD1; CDR3 DNA: TGCGCCAGCAGCTTGGACAGGGGGCGAGATACGCAGTATTTT; CDR3 protein: CASSLDRGRDTQYF
J gene: TRBJ1-2; clone size: .; V gene: TRBV7-2; D gene: .; CDR3 DNA: TGTGCCAGCAGCCCTCACCGCGAGTCGGAGATAGCCTACACCTTC; CDR3 protein: CASSPHRESEIAYTF
J gene: TRBJ1-2; clone size: .; V gene: TRBV7-8; D gene: TRBD1; CDR3 DNA: TGTGCCAGCAGCTTAGAGGGGAGGACAGGGAATAACTATGGCTACACCTTC; CDR3 protein: CASSLEGRTGNNYGYTF
J gene: TRBJ1-4; clone size: .; V gene: TRBV15; D gene: .; CDR3 DNA: TGTGCCACCAGCAGAGATATGAGGGATGGTGAAAAACTGTTTTTT; CDR3 protein: CATSRDMRDGEKLFF
J gene: TRBJ2-2; clone size: .; V gene: TRBV9; D gene: TRBD2; CDR3 DNA: TGTGCCAGCAGCGGGAGAATGAGGCTAGCGGGGGCGACCGGGGAGCTGTTTTTT; CDR3 protein: CASSGRMRLAGATGELFF
J gene: TRBJ1-1; clone size: once; V gene: TRBV6-4; D gene: .; CDR3 DNA: TGTGCCAGCAGTGACACCGATAGGAACACTGAAGCTTTCTTT; CDR3 protein: CASSDTDRNTEAFF
J gene: TRBJ1-2; clone size: .; V gene: TRBV6-4; D gene: .; CDR3 DNA: TGTGCCAGCAGTGCAGGCTATGGCTACACCTTC; CDR3 protein: CASSAGYGYTF